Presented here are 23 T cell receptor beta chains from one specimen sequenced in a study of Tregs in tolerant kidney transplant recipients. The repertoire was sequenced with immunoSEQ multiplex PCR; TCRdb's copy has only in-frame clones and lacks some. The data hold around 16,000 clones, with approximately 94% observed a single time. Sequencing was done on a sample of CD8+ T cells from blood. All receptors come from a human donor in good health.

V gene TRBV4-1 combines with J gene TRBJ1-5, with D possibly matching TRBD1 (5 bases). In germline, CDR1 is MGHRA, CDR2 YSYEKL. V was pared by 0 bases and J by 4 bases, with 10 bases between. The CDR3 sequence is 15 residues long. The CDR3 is CASSQDLGPNQPQHF. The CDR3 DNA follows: TGCGCCAGCAGCCAAGATTTGGGACCAAATCAGCCCCAGCATTTT.

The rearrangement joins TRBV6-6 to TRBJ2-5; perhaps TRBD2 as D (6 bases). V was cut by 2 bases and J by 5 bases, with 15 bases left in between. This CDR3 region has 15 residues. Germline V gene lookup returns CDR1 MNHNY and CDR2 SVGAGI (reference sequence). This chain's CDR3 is CASSYEVGGKETQYF. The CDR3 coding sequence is TGTGCCAGCAGTTACGAAGTTGGGGGGAAGGAGACCCAGTACTTC.

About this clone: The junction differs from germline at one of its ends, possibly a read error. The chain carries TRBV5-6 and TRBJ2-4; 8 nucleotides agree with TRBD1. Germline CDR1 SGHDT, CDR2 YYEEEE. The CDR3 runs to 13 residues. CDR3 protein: CASSLRQGPEWNF. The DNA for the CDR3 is TGTGCCAGCAGCTTAAGACAGGGGCCGGAGTGGAACTTC.

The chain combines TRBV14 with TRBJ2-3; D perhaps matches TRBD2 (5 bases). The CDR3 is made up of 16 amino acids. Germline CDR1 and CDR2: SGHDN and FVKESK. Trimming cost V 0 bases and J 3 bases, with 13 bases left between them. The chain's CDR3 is CASSQDPGTGTDTQYF. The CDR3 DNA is TGTGCCAGCAGCCAAGATCCGGGAACGGGGACAGATACGCAGTATTTT.

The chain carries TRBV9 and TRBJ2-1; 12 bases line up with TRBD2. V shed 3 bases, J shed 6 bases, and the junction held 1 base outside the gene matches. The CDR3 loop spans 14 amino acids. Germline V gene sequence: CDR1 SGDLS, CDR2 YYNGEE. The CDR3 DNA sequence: TGTGCCAGCAGCGAACTAGCGGGAGGCAATGAGCAGTTCTTC. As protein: CASSELAGGNEQFF.

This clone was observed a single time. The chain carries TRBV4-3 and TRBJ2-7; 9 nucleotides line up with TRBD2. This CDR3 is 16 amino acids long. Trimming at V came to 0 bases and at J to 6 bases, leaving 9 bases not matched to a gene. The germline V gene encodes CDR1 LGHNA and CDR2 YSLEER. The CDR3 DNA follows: TGCGCCAGCAGCCAAGAGGCGGCTAGCGGGGAGAGCGAGCAGTACTTC. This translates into CASSQEAASGESEQYF.

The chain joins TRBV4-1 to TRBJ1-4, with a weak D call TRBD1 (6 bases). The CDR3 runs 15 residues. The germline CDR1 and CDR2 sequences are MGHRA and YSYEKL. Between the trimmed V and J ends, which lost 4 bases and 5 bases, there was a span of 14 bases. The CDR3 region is CASSRPQGPNEKLFF. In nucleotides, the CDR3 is TGCGCCAGCAGCCGCCCACAGGGACCGAATGAAAAACTGTTTTTT.

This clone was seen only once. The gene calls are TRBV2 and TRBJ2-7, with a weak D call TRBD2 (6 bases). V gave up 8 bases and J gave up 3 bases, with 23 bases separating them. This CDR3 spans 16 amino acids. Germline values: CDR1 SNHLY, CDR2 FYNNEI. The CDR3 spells CASFPYLAGTLYEQYF. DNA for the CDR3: TGTGCCAGCTTCCCCTACCTCGCGGGAACCCTCTACGAGCAGTACTTC. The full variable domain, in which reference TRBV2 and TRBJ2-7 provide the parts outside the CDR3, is EPEVTQTPSHQVTQMGQEVILRCVPISNHLYFYWYRQILGQKVEFLVSFYNNEISEKSEIFDDQFSVERPDGSNFTLKIRSTKLEDSAMYFCASFPYLAGTLYEQYFGPGTRLTVT.

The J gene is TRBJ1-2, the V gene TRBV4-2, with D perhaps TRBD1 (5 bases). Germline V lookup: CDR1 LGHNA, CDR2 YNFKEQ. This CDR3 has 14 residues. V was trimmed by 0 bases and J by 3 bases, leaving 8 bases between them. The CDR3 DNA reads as TGTGCCAGCAGCCAAGACCAGGGAGACTATGGCTACACCTTC. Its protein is CASSQDQGDYGYTF.

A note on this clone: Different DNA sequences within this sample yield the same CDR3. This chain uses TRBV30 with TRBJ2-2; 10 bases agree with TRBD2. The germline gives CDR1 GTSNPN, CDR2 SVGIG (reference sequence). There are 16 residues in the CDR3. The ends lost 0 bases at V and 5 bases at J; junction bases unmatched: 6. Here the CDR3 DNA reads TGTGCCTGGAGTGTACGAGCGGGGGGGCAGACCGGGGAGCTGTTTTTT. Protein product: CAWSVRAGGQTGELFF.

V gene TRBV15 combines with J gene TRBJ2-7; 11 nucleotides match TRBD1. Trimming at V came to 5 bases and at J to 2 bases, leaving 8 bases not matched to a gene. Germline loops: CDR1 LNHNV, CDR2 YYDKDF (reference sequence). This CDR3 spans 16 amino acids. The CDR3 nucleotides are TGTGCCACCAGCCACGGTGGGGACAGGGGGGCCTACGAGCAGTACTTC. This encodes CATSHGGDRGAYEQYF. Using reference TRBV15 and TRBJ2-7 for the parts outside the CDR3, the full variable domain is DAMVIQNPRYQVTQFGKPVTLSCSQTLNHNVMYWYQQKSSQAPKLLFHYYDKDFNNEADTPDNFQSRRPNTSFCFLDIRSPGLGDTAMYLCATSHGGDRGAYEQYFGPGTRLTVT.

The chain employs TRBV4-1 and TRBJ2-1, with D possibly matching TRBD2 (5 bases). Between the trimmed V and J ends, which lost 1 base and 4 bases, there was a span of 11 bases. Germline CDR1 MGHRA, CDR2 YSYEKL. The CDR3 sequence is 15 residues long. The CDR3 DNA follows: TGCGCCAGCAGCCAAGTCCCTAGCACTTACAATGAGCAGTTCTTC. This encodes CASSQVPSTYNEQFF.

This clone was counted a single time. CDR3 in amino acids: CASSSGTGGPKNIQYF. CDR3 DNA sequence: TGTGCCAGCAGTTCAGGGACAGGAGGACCCAAAAACATTCAGTACTTC. The V and J genes are TRBV27 and TRBJ2-4, with 8 nucleotides matching TRBD1. Losses at the gene ends were 4 bases for V and 2 bases for J; bases not matched to a gene: 7. Germline V gene data show CDR1 as MNHEY and CDR2 as SMNVEV (reference sequence). The CDR3 runs 16 residues.

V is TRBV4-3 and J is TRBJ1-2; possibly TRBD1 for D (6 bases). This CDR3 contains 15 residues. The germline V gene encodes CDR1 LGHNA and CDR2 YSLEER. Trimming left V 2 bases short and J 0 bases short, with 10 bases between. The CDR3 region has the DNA TGCGCCAGCAGCCAACTCAGGGGATCTAACTATGGCTACACCTTC. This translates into CASSQLRGSNYGYTF.

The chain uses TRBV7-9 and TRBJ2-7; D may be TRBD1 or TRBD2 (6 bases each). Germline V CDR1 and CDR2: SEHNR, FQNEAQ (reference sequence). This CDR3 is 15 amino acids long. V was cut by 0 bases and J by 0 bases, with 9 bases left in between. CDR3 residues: CASSLAGGGSYEQYF. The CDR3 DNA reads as TGTGCCAGCAGCTTAGCGGGGGGCGGCTCCTACGAGCAGTACTTC.

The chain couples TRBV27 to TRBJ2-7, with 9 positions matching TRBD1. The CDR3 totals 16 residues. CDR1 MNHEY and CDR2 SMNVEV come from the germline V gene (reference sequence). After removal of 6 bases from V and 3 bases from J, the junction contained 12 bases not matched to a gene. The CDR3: CASSSSTGTGFYEQYF. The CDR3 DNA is TGTGCCAGCAGCTCTTCTACCGGGACAGGGTTCTACGAGCAGTACTTC.

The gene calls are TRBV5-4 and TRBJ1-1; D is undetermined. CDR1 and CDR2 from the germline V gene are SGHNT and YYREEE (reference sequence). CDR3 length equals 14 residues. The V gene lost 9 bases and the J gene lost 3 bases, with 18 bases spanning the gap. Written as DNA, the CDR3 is TGTGCCACCAAGGTTGAGTTCCGGGACACTGAAGCTTTCTTT. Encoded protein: CATKVEFRDTEAFF.

The CDR3 region is CASSLMRTLNTEAFF. CDR3 nucleotide sequence: TGCGCCAGCAGCCTCATGAGGACCCTGAACACTGAAGCTTTCTTT. The chain uses TRBV4-3 and TRBJ1-1; D uncertain. Trimming took off 4 bases at V and 0 bases at J, with 12 bases between the two ends. Germline-derived CDR1 and CDR2 are LGHNA and YSLEER. The CDR3 sequence is 15 residues long.

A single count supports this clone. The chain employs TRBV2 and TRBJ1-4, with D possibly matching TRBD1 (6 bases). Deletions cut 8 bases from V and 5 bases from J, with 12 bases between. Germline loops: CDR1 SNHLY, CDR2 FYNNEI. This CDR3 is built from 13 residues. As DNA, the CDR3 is TGTGCCAGCCGTACAGGGCAGAATGAAAAACTGTTTTTT. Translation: CASRTGQNEKLFF.

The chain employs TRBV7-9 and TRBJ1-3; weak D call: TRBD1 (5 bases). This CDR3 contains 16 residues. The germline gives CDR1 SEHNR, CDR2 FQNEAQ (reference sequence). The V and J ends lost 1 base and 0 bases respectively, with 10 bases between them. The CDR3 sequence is CASSLGGTSSGNTIYF. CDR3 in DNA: TGTGCCAGCAGCTTAGGCGGGACCAGCTCTGGAAACACCATATATTTT. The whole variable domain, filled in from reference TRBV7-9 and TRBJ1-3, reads DTGVSQNPRHKITKRGQNVTFRCDPISEHNRLYWYRQTLGQGPEFLTYFQNEAQLEKSRLLSDRFSAERPKGSFSTLEIQRTEQGDSAMYLCASSLGGTSSGNTIYFGEGSWLTVV.

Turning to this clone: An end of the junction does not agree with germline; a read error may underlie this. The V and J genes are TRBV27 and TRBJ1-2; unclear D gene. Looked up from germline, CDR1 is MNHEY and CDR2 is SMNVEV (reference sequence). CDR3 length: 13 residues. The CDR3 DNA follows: TGTGCCAGCAGTATATCTGCTAGCTATGGCTACACCTTC. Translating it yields CASSISASYGYTF.

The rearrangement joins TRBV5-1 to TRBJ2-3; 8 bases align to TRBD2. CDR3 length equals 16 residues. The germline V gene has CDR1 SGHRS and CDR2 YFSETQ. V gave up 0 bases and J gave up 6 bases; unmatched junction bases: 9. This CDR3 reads CASSLVAGGGADTQYF. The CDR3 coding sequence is TGCGCCAGCAGCTTGGTCGCGGGAGGAGGGGCGGATACGCAGTATTTT. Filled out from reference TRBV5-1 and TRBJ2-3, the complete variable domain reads KAGVTQTPRYLIKTRGQQVTLSCSPISGHRSVSWYQQTPGQGLQFLFEYFSETQRNKGNFPGRFSGRQFSNSRSEMNVSTLELGDSALYLCASSLVAGGGADTQYFGPGTRLTVL.

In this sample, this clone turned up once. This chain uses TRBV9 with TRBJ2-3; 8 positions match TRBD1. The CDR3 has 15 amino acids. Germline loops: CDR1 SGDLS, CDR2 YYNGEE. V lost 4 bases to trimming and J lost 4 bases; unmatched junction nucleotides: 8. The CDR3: CASSPRTGMADTQYF. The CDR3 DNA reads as TGTGCCAGCAGCCCGCGGACAGGGATGGCAGATACGCAGTATTTT. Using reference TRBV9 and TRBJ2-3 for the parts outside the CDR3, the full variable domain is DSGVTQTPKHLITATGQRVTLRCSPRSGDLSVYWYQQSLDQGLQFLIQYYNGEERAKGNILERFSAQQFPDLHSELNLSSLELGDSALYFCASSPRTGMADTQYFGPGTRLTVL.